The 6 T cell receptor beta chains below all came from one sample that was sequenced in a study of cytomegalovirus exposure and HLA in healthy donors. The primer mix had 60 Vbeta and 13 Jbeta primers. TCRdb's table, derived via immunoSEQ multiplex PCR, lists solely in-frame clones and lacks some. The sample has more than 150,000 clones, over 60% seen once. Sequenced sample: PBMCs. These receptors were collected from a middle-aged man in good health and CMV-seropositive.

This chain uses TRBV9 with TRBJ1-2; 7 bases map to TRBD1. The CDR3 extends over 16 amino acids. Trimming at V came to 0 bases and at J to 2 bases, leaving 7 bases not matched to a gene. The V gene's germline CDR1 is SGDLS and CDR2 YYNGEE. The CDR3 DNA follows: TGTGCCAGCAGCGTAGGCTCATTGACAGGGAACTATGGCTACACCTTC. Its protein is CASSVGSLTGNYGYTF. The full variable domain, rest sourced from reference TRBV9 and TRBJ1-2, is DSGVTQTPKHLITATGQRVTLRCSPRSGDLSVYWYQQSLDQGLQFLIQYYNGEERAKGNILERFSAQQFPDLHSELNLSSLELGDSALYFCASSVGSLTGNYGYTFGSGTRLTVV.

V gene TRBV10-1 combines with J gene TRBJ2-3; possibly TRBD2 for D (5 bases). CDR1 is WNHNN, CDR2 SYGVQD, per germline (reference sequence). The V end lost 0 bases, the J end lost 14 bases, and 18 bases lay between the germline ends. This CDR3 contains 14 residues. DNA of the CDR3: TGCGCCAGCAGTGAGTCAAACGTGAGGGAGCAACGGTATTTT. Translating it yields CASSESNVREQRYF.

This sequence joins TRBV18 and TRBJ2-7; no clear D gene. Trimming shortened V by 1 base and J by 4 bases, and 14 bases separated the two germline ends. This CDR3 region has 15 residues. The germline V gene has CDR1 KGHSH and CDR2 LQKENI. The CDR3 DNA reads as TGTGCCAGCTCACCACGTTTTGGCGGAACATACGAGCAGTACGTC. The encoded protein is CASSPRFGGTYEQYV.

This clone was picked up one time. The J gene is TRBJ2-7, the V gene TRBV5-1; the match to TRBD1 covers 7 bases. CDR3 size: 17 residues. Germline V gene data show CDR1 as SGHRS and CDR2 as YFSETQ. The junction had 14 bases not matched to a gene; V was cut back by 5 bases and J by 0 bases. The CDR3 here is CASSTTTGAGPSYEQYF. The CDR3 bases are TGCGCCAGCAGTACAACCACAGGGGCCGGACCCTCCTACGAGCAGTACTTC.

The CDR3 DNA reads as TGTGCCAGTAGTATATTGGGGGCTGGAAGCAATCAGCCCCAGCATTTT. It translates to CASSILGAGSNQPQHF. V usage is TRBV19 and J usage is TRBJ1-5; a possible D gene is TRBD1 (6 bases). The V gene lost 2 bases and the J gene lost 1 base, with 12 bases spanning the gap. In germline, CDR1 is LNHDA, CDR2 SQIVND (reference sequence). This CDR3 has 16 residues.

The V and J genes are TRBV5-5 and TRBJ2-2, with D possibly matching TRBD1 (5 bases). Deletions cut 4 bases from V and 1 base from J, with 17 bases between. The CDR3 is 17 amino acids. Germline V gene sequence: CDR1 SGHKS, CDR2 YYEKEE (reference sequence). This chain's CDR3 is CASSPDTYRLNTGELFF. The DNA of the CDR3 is TGTGCCAGCAGCCCGGATACCTACAGGTTGAACACCGGGGAGCTGTTTTTT. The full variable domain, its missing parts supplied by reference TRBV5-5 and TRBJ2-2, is DAGVTQSPTHLIKTRGQQVTLRCSPISGHKSVSWYQQVLGQGPQFIFQYYEKEERGRGNFPDRFSARQFPNYSSELNVNALLLGDSALYLCASSPDTYRLNTGELFFGEGSRLTVL.